These T cell receptor beta chains were read from a single sample in a study of CD8 T cells in ankylosing spondylitis. MiXCR, run by TCRdb on the 5' RACE reads, gives a single entry per CDR3 protein. The top ten hold 3.3% of the sample, which has around 130,000 distinct CDR3 sequences, 9.3% seen once. What was sequenced was blood, either unsorted or a sorted T cell fraction (not recorded which). All receptors derive from a male donor with ankylosing spondylitis or in good health (not recorded which). CDR3s include the opening cysteine and the closing phenylalanine or tryptophan. A D gene is named only where the DNA matches it firmly. Some rows have no size entry. The others give once, few or many, or a class for an expanded clone.

v_call,clone_size,d_call,j_call,cdr3_nt,cdr3_aa
TRBV18,few,.,TRBJ2-3,TGTGCCAGCTCACCATTCTCCTCGGATACGCAGTATTTT,CASSPFSSDTQYF
TRBV7-9,few,.,TRBJ1-2,TGTGCCAGCAGTGCCGGGGCCCTATATGGCTACACCTTC,CASSAGALYGYTF
TRBV28,.,.,TRBJ1-1,TGTGCCAGTTGGGAGAACAGGGTCCGAGTGAACACTGAAGCTTTCTTT,CASWENRVRVNTEAFF
TRBV5-1,many,TRBD1,TRBJ2-2,TGCGCCAGCAGCGTAGGACAGGGGACGAACACCGGGGAGCTGTTTTTT,CASSVGQGTNTGELFF
TRBV6-4,.,.,TRBJ2-3,TGTGCCAGCAGTGTGGATCGGGCAGATACGCAGTATTTT,CASSVDRADTQYF
TRBV5-1,many,TRBD2,TRBJ2-3,TGCGCCAGCAGCCGGACTAGCGGGAGAAACACAGATACGCAGTATTTT,CASSRTSGRNTDTQYF
TRBV20-1,many,TRBD2,TRBJ2-1,TGCAGTGCTAATGCCGGGACTAGCGGGAGAACGTCCTACAATGAGCAGTTCTTC,CSANAGTSGRTSYNEQFF
TRBV11-2,many,.,TRBJ2-7,TGTGCCAGCAGCTTCTCCGATACGACCTACGAGCAGTACTTC,CASSFSDTTYEQYF
TRBV14,few,TRBD2,TRBJ2-7,TGTGCCAGCAGCCAAGTTCTCGGCGGGAGGAGTGAGCAGTACTTC,CASSQVLGGRSEQYF
TRBV5-4,few,TRBD2,TRBJ2-2,TGTGCCAGCAGCTTCGGCCCAATCGGTAGTAGCGGGAGGGCCAGGGACACCGGGGAGCTGTTTTTT,CASSFGPIGSSGRARDTGELFF
TRBV5-1,many,TRBD2,TRBJ2-3,TGCGCCAGCAGCTTGGTCAACAGGGAGAGGACTAGCGGGAGGGCCGAATTAGATACGCAGTATTTT,CASSLVNRERTSGRAELDTQYF
TRBV10-3,.,TRBD1,TRBJ1-1,TGTGCCATCAGATCGGACAGGGGTCACACTGAAGCTTTCTTT,CAIRSDRGHTEAFF
TRBV7-3,few,.,TRBJ2-1,TGTGCCAGCAGCTTGAGAGAGGGCAATGAGCAGTTCTTC,CASSLREGNEQFF
TRBV27,many,.,TRBJ1-5,TGTGCCAGCAGTTTCCGGAGCAATCAGCCCCAGCATTTT,CASSFRSNQPQHF
TRBV29-1,many,.,TRBJ2-5,TGCAGCGTTGAAGTTGTGAGACAAGAGACCCAGTACTTC,CSVEVVRQETQYF
TRBV5-1,many,.,TRBJ2-5,TGCGCCAGCAGCTTGGTTGGGGGGCCGGGAGAGACCCAGTACTTC,CASSLVGGPGETQYF
TRBV27,few,.,TRBJ2-7,TGTGCCAGCAGTTTTGGTGGCGAGCAGTACTTC,CASSFGGEQYF
TRBV29-1,few,.,TRBJ1-5,TGCAGCGTTGAAGATCCTGGTAGCAATCAGCCCCAGCATTTT,CSVEDPGSNQPQHF
TRBV5-5,many,.,TRBJ1-1,TGTGCCAGCAGCTTGACAGAGGACACTGAAGCTTTCTTT,CASSLTEDTEAFF
TRBV9,many,TRBD2,TRBJ2-1,TGTGCCAGCAGCGTAGTAGCGGGAGCTTGGAATGAGCAGTTCTTC,CASSVVAGAWNEQFF
TRBV7-2,few,TRBD2,TRBJ2-7,TGTGCCAGCAGCTTAGCGGGAGGGGACGAGCAGTACTTC,CASSLAGGDEQYF
TRBV5-5,few,TRBD1,TRBJ1-5,TGTGCCAGCAGCTCCGAAGGGACAGGGGCTGGCAATCAGCCCCAGCATTTT,CASSSEGTGAGNQPQHF
TRBV6-5,few,TRBD1,TRBJ1-1,TGTGCCAGCAGTTACCTAGGGGGCGGTCGGAACACTGAAGCTTTCTTT,CASSYLGGGRNTEAFF
TRBV5-1,.,.,TRBJ1-1,TGCGCCAGCAGCTTAACAGGCGAGAACACTGAAGCTTTCTTT,CASSLTGENTEAFF
TRBV4-3,few,.,TRBJ2-1,TGCGCCAGCAGCCATATCCCCTCTAGCTATGAGCAGTTCTTC,CASSHIPSSYEQFF
TRBV7-3,many,TRBD2,TRBJ2-1,TGTGCCAGCAGCTTACACGAAGGACTAGCGGGAGGGCCGTTCTCGGCAAATGAGCAGTTCTTC,CASSLHEGLAGGPFSANEQFF
TRBV5-6,.,TRBD1,TRBJ2-1,TGTGCCAGCAGCGGACCGGACAGGGAGGTTGGGCAGTTCTTC,CASSGPDREVGQFF
TRBV29-1,few,TRBD1,TRBJ2-7,TGCAGCGAACCGGGACAGGGGATCCACGAGCAGTACTTC,CSEPGQGIHEQYF
TRBV29-1,.,.,TRBJ2-5,TGCAGCGCCGGGACCCAAGAGACCCAGTACTTC,CSAGTQETQYF
TRBV7-2,many,TRBD1,TRBJ2-5,TGTGCCAGCAGCTTGACAGGGCTTCAAGAGACCCAGTACTTC,CASSLTGLQETQYF
TRBV2,.,TRBD1,TRBJ1-2,TGTGCCAGCCGCCGACAGGGAGGGAACTATGGCTACACCTTC,CASRRQGGNYGYTF
TRBV20-1,.,.,TRBJ2-4,TGCAGTGCTAGAGATTTTACGGGTCTAGCCAAAAACATTCAGTACTTC,CSARDFTGLAKNIQYF
TRBV28,many,TRBD1,TRBJ1-1,TGTGCCAGCAGTTCCGGGACAGGGCGTTCGAACACTGAAGCTTTCTTT,CASSSGTGRSNTEAFF
TRBV20-1,.,.,TRBJ2-1,TGCAGTGCTAGCCTCAATGAGCAGTTCTTC,CSASLNEQFF
TRBV7-9,many,.,TRBJ2-5,TGTGCCAGCAGCTTAGGCTCCGGGGCAGAAGAGACCCAGTACTTC,CASSLGSGAEETQYF
TRBV7-8,.,.,TRBJ2-1,TGTGCCAGCAGAGGGGTATCCTACAATGAGCAGTTCTTC,CASRGVSYNEQFF
TRBV2,.,.,TRBJ2-1,TGTGCCAGCAGACTTTCGCGAGGCATCAACAATGAGCAGTTCTTC,CASRLSRGINNEQFF
TRBV29-1,few,.,TRBJ2-3,TGCAGCGTTGAGGGCAGGGGAAGTGGCACAGATACGCAGTATTTT,CSVEGRGSGTDTQYF
TRBV15,.,TRBD1,TRBJ2-4,TGTGCCACCAGCTTCCGGGACAGAGACATTCAGTACTTC,CATSFRDRDIQYF
TRBV20-1,many,TRBD2,TRBJ2-2,TGCAGTGCCGTTGGACTAGCGCACACCGGGGAGCTGTTTTTT,CSAVGLAHTGELFF
TRBV20-1,many,.,TRBJ1-5,TGCAGTGCTAGAGATATGATGGATCAGCCCCAGCATTTT,CSARDMMDQPQHF
TRBV15,.,TRBD1,TRBJ2-7,TGTGCCACCAGCGCCTTAATCAAGACAGGGGGCTCCGAGCAGTACTTC,CATSALIKTGGSEQYF
TRBV27,.,TRBD1,TRBJ2-7,TGTGCCAGCAGCCCTCAGGCAGGGGGCTACGAGCAGTACTTC,CASSPQAGGYEQYF
TRBV5-1,.,.,TRBJ2-1,TGCGCCAGCAGCTTTAACAGTGCCTACAATGAGCAGTTCTTC,CASSFNSAYNEQFF
TRBV7-8,many,.,TRBJ2-6,TGTGCCAGCAGCTTTTCTGGGGCCAACGTCCTGACTTTC,CASSFSGANVLTF
TRBV5-1,many,.,TRBJ2-7,TGCGCCAGCAGCTTGGGGAGCGGTAGCTCCTACGAGCAGTACTTC,CASSLGSGSSYEQYF
TRBV20-1,.,TRBD1,TRBJ2-5,TGCAGTGCCGAAAAAGACAGGGGAGAGACCCAGTACTTC,CSAEKDRGETQYF
TRBV5-1,many,TRBD1,TRBJ2-1,TGCGCCAGCAGCTTAGGGGACAGCGGTCGGTTCTTC,CASSLGDSGRFF
TRBV7-2,many,.,TRBJ1-2,TGTGCCAGCAGCTTAGGACACGGAATCTATGGCTACACCTTC,CASSLGHGIYGYTF
TRBV29-1,many,.,TRBJ2-2,TGCAGCGTGTTACCCCAGGGTTTTGAGAACACCGGGGAGCTGTTTTTT,CSVLPQGFENTGELFF
TRBV19,.,.,TRBJ2-1,TGTGCTTCAGTCGGGCAGGACCTAAACAATGAGCAGTTCTTC,CASVGQDLNNEQFF
TRBV3-1,.,.,TRBJ2-2,TGTGCCAGCAGCGAGGGGTCTGCCGGGGAGCTGTTTTTT,CASSEGSAGELFF
TRBV20-1,many,.,TRBJ2-3,TGCAGTGCTAGCCTTGGAGGACGGGGAGATACGCAGTATTTT,CSASLGGRGDTQYF
TRBV7-8,many,.,TRBJ2-1,TGTGCCAGCAGCCGATCCGGGTCCCTTTACAATGAGCAGTTCTTC,CASSRSGSLYNEQFF